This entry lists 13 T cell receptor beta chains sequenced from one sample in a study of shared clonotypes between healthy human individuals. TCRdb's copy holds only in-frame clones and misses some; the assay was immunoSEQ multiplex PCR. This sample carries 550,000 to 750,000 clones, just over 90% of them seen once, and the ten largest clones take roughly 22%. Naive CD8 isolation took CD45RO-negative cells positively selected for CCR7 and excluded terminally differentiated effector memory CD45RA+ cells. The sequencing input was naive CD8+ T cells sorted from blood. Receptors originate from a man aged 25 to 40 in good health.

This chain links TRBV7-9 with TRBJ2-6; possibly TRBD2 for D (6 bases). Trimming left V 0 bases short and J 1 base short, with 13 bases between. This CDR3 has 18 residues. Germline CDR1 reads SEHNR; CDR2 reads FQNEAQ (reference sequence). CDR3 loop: CASSLARGFGSGANVLTF. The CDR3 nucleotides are TGTGCCAGCAGCTTAGCTCGGGGGTTCGGATCTGGGGCCAACGTCCTGACTTTC. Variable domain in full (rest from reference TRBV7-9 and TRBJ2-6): DTGVSQNPRHKITKRGQNVTFRCDPISEHNRLYWYRQTLGQGPEFLTYFQNEAQLEKSRLLSDRFSAERPKGSFSTLEIQRTEQGDSAMYLCASSLARGFGSGANVLTFGAGSRLTVL.

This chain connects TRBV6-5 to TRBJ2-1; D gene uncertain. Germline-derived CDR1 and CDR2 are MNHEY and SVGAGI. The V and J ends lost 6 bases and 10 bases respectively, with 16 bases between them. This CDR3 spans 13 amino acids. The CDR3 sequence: CASSLYEREEQFF. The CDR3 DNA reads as TGTGCCAGCAGCTTATACGAGCGCGAAGAGCAGTTCTTC.

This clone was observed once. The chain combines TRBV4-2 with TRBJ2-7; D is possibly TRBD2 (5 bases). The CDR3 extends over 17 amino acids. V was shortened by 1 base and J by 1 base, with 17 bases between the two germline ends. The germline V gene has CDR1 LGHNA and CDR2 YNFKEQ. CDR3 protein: CASSQAPGLKDSYEQYF. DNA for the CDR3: TGTGCCAGCAGCCAAGCCCCTGGACTCAAAGATTCCTACGAGCAGTACTTC.

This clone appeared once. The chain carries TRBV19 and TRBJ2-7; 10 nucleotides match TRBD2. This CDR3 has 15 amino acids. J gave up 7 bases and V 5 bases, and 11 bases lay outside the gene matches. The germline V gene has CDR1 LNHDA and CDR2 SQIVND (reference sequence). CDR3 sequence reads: CASSSQREGRSEQYF. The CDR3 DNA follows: TGTGCCAGTAGTTCACAGCGGGAGGGCCGTAGTGAGCAGTACTTC.

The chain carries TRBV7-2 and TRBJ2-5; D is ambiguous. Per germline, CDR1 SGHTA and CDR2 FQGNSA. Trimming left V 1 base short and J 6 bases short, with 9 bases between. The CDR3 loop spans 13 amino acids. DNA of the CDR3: TGTGCCAGCAGCTTAGAGTCCAGAAAGACCCAGTACTTC. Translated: CASSLESRKTQYF.

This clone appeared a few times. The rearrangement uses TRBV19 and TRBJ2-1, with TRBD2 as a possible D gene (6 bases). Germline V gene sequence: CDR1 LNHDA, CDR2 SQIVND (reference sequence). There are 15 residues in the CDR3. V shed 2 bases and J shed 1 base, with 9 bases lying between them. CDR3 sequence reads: CASSITSTSYNEQFF. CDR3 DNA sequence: TGTGCCAGTAGTATAACTAGCACGTCCTACAATGAGCAGTTCTTC.

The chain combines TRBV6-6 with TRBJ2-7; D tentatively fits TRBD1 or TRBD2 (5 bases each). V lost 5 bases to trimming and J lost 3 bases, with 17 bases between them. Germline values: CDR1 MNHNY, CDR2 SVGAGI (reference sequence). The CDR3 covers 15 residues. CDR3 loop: CASSENPGRRYEQYF. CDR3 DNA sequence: TGTGCCAGCAGTGAGAATCCGGGACGGCGCTACGAGCAGTACTTC.

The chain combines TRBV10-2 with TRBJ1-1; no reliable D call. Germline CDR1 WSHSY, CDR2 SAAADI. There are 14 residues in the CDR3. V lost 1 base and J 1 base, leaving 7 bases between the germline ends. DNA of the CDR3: TGCGCCAGCAGTGAGTTCTACAAGAACACTGAAGCTTTCTTT. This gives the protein CASSEFYKNTEAFF.

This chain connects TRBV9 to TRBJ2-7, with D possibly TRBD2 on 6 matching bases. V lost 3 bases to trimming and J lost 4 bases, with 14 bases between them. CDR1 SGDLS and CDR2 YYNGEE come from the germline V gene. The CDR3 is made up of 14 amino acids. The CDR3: CASSAGLESYEQYF. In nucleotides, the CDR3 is TGTGCCAGCAGCGCGGGACTCGAAAGTTACGAGCAGTACTTC.

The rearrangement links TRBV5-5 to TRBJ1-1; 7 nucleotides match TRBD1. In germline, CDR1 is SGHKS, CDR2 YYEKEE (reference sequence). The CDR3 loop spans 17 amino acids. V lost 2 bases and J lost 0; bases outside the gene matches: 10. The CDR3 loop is CASSFLRRDSMNTEAFF. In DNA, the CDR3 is TGTGCCAGCAGCTTCCTACGACGGGACAGTATGAACACTGAAGCTTTCTTT.

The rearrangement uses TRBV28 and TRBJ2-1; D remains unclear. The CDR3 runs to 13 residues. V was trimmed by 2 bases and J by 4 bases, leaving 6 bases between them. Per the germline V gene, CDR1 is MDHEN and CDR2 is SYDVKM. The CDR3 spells CASSLTLYNEQFF. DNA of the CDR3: TGTGCCAGCAGTTTAACTCTGTACAATGAGCAGTTCTTC.

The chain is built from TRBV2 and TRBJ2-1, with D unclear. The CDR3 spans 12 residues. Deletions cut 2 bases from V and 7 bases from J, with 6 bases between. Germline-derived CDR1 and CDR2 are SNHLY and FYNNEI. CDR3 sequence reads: CASSESVNEQFF. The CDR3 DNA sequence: TGTGCCAGCAGTGAAAGTGTAAATGAGCAGTTCTTC.

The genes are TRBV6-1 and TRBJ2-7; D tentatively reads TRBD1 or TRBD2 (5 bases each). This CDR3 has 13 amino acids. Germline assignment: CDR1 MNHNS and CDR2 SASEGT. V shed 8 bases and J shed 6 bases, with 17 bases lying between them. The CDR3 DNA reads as TGTGCCAGCTTGCCCGGGACCCCCTTCGAGCAGTACTTC. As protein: CASLPGTPFEQYF.